The 29 T cell receptor beta chains reported below all come from one sample, sequenced in a study of multiple sclerosis patients with progressive multifocal leukoencephalopathy. TCRdb's table, derived via immunoSEQ multiplex PCR, lists solely in-frame clones and lacks some. The profile shows roughly 28,000 clones, 88% of them singletons. As for time point: before natalizumab initiation. Source material: PBMCs. These receptors were obtained from a human donor with multiple sclerosis.

The chain combines TRBV10-3 with TRBJ1-2, with D unclear. Germline values: CDR1 ENHRY, CDR2 SYGVKD. This CDR3 comprises 12 residues. V dropped 0 bases and J dropped 4 bases, with 3 bases sitting between them. This CDR3 reads CAISESSYGYTF. In DNA, the CDR3 is TGTGCCATCAGTGAGTCATCCTATGGCTACACCTTC.

V and J are TRBV7-3 and TRBJ2-1; D ambiguous. Germline V lookup: CDR1 SGHTA, CDR2 FQGTGA. The CDR3 has 13 amino acids. V dropped 3 bases and J dropped 7 bases, with 10 bases sitting between them. The CDR3 is CASSFDSLNEQFF. In DNA, the CDR3 is TGTGCCAGCAGCTTTGATTCGCTTAATGAGCAGTTCTTC. Based on the CDR3 plus reference TRBV7-3 and TRBJ2-1, the full variable domain is GAGVSQTPSNKVTEKGKYVELRCDPISGHTALYWYRQSLGQGPEFLIYFQGTGAADDSGLPNDRFFAVRPEGSVSTLKIQRTERGDSAVYLCASSFDSLNEQFFGPGTRLTVL.

The V and J genes are TRBV11-2 and TRBJ1-2; TRBD1 aligns across 8 bases. Germline V CDR1 and CDR2: SGHAT, FQNNGV. CDR3 length equals 14 residues. The trim removed 4 bases at V and 8 bases at J, leaving 9 bases unmatched. The CDR3 protein is CASSSTGAQYGYTF. The CDR3 DNA reads as TGTGCCAGCAGCTCGACAGGGGCGCAATACGGCTACACCTTC.

The chain joins TRBV27 to TRBJ1-2; D may be TRBD1 (6 bases). Germline-derived CDR1 and CDR2 are MNHEY and SMNVEV (reference sequence). The V end was cut by 3 bases, the J end by 2 bases, with 19 bases between. This CDR3 region has 17 residues. The CDR3 protein is CASSFPPGHSSNYGYTF. CDR3 sequence (DNA): TGTGCCAGCAGTTTCCCTCCGGGACACTCTTCGAACTATGGCTACACCTTC.

The chain employs TRBV30 and TRBJ1-1, with a possible D match to TRBD1 (5 bases). CDR3 length equals 13 residues. Trimming stripped 6 bases from V and 2 bases from J, with 13 bases between. The V gene's germline CDR1 is GTSNPN and CDR2 SVGIG (reference sequence). CDR3 sequence: CACGGIRNTEAFF. CDR3 DNA sequence: TGTGCCTGTGGGGGAATCCGAAACACTGAAGCTTTCTTT.

This clone was seen just once. The rearrangement joins TRBV7-6 to TRBJ1-1; perhaps TRBD1 as D (5 bases). Germline loops: CDR1 SGHVS, CDR2 FNYEAQ. The CDR3 length is 16 residues. Trimming cost V 5 bases and J 6 bases, with 22 bases left between them. The CDR3 spells CASSPRVWGVKSEAFF. As DNA, the CDR3 is TGTGCCAGCAGCCCCAGGGTCTGGGGAGTGAAGTCTGAAGCTTTCTTT.

V gene TRBV25-1 combines with J gene TRBJ1-4; TRBD1 agrees at 9 bases. Germline V gives CDR1 MGHDK, CDR2 SYGVNS. Trimming removed 5 bases from V and 6 bases from J; junction bases left unmatched: 4. The CDR3 runs 14 residues. As DNA, the CDR3 is TGTGCCAGCAGTTCCGGGACAGGGCATGAAAAACTGTTTTTT. It yields the protein CASSSGTGHEKLFF.

The gene calls are TRBV10-3 and TRBJ2-3; D remains ambiguous. Germline V gene lookup returns CDR1 ENHRY and CDR2 SYGVKD. The CDR3 sequence is 11 residues long. V shed 3 bases and J shed 6 bases, with 4 bases lying between them. CDR3 coding DNA: TGTGCCATCAGTGAAGTCGATACGCAGTATTTT. It is translated as CAISEVDTQYF.

The chain carries TRBV27 and TRBJ2-1; possibly TRBD2 for D (5 bases). Germline CDR1 is MNHEY and CDR2 is SMNVEV (reference sequence). V was cut by 5 bases and J by 4 bases, with 12 bases left in between. There are 14 residues in the CDR3. CDR3 sequence reads: CASSRTGSYNEQFF. For the CDR3, the DNA is TGTGCCAGCAGTCGGACTGGGTCTTACAATGAGCAGTTCTTC.

V and J are TRBV7-2 and TRBJ2-6; possible D gene TRBD2, 5 bases. V was shortened by 5 bases and J by 0 bases, with 14 bases between the two germline ends. The CDR3 runs to 17 residues. Germline V gives CDR1 SGHTA, CDR2 FQGNSA. The CDR3 loop is CASSPRTVLSGANVLTF. CDR3 nucleotide sequence: TGTGCCAGCAGCCCCAGGACTGTACTCTCTGGGGCCAACGTCCTGACTTTC.

The V gene is TRBV6-6, the J gene TRBJ2-5, with a tentative D call TRBD1 (6 bases). The DNA matches TRBJ2-7 better at its end, which makes the J call doubtful. This CDR3 is 12 amino acids long. Germline CDR1 is MNHNY and CDR2 is SVGAGI (reference sequence). CDR3 region: CASSYGRGEQYF. CDR3 coding DNA: TGTGCCAGCAGTTACGGCAGGGGCGAGCAGTACTTC.

The rearrangement uses TRBV27 and TRBJ2-5, with 8 nucleotides matching TRBD1. In germline, CDR1 is MNHEY, CDR2 SMNVEV (reference sequence). Germline trimming cut 5 bases from V and 5 bases from J; bases unmatched to any gene: 4. The CDR3 contains 13 residues. CDR3 nucleotide sequence: TGTGCCAGCAGTGACAGGGGAGTTGAGACCCAGTACTTC. Its protein is CASSDRGVETQYF.

The J gene is TRBJ2-7, the V gene TRBV29-1; D remains ambiguous. The germline V gene has CDR1 SQVTM and CDR2 ANQGSEA. Deletions cut 3 bases from V and 2 bases from J, with 5 bases between. This CDR3 region has 11 residues. CDR3 nucleotides: TGCAGCGTTGAGGGCGCCTACGAGCAGTACTTC. Its protein is CSVEGAYEQYF.

This clone was observed a single time. The rearrangement uses TRBV6-6 and TRBJ2-7; TRBD1 matches at 7 bases. Trimming at V came to 8 bases and at J to 0 bases, leaving 7 bases not matched to a gene. The CDR3 is 14 amino acids. CDR1 and CDR2 (germline): MNHNY, SVGAGI (reference sequence). CDR3 bases: TGTGCCAGCGAGAGGGACAGTCTCTCCTACGAGCAGTACTTC. Its translation: CASERDSLSYEQYF.

The chain has TRBV19 and TRBJ2-7, with a possible D match to TRBD2 (6 bases). Germline-derived CDR1 and CDR2 are LNHDA and SQIVND (reference sequence). The ends were cut back, 6 bases at V and 0 bases at J, with 12 bases in the middle. CDR3 size: 14 residues. For the CDR3, the DNA is TGTGCCAGTAGCCCGGCGGGGCCCTCCTACGAGCAGTACTTC. Translating it yields CASSPAGPSYEQYF.

J is TRBJ2-2 and V is TRBV14; D uncertain. The CDR3 runs 12 residues. Deletions cut 4 bases from V and 6 bases from J, with 6 bases between. The germline CDR1 and CDR2 sequences are SGHDN and FVKESK. Here the CDR3 reads CASSPLPGELFF. For the CDR3, the DNA is TGTGCCAGCAGCCCCTTGCCCGGGGAGCTGTTTTTT.

This clone was found a few times. The rearrangement uses TRBV7-9 and TRBJ2-5; perhaps D is TRBD1 or TRBD2 (5 bases each). CDR3 length equals 13 residues. CDR1 is SEHNR and CDR2 is FQNEAQ in the germline V gene (reference sequence). Trimming removed 5 bases at V and 1 base at J, with 8 bases between. The CDR3 bases are TGTGCCAGCAGCACCGGGGCCCAAGAGACCCAGTACTTC. Translating it yields CASSTGAQETQYF.

The chain couples TRBV7-9 to TRBJ1-1, with D perhaps TRBD1 (5 bases). Trimming shortened V by 5 bases and J by 4 bases, and 29 bases separated the two germline ends. CDR1 SEHNR and CDR2 FQNEAQ come from the germline V gene (reference sequence). The CDR3 loop spans 19 amino acids. The CDR3 nucleotides are TGTGCCAGCAGCCCGATGGGGTCCCCGTGGGGCCGGTCTGGCACTGAAGCTTTCTTT. This sequence encodes CASSPMGSPWGRSGTEAFF.

V gene TRBV6-1 combines with J gene TRBJ1-4; D remains unclear. Trimming took off 7 bases at V and 8 bases at J, with 17 bases between the two ends. The CDR3 has 14 amino acids. In germline, CDR1 is MNHNS, CDR2 SASEGT. CDR3 bases: TGTGCCAGCACCTCGGCTTGGACGGGGGAAAAACTGTTTTTT. It specifies CASTSAWTGEKLFF.

The chain employs TRBV2 and TRBJ1-4; D not resolved. The CDR3 totals 13 residues. The V end was cut by 6 bases, the J end by 8 bases, with 13 bases between. Germline CDR1 and CDR2: SNHLY and FYNNEI. CDR3 nucleotide sequence: TGTGCCAGCAGGGACTGGGAGGGCGAAAAACTGTTTTTT. Amino acids: CASRDWEGEKLFF.

This clone has only a few counts. The chain has TRBV19 and TRBJ1-6, with a weak D call TRBD1 (6 bases). V was clipped by 7 bases and J by 6 bases, with 16 bases between them. Germline V lookup: CDR1 LNHDA, CDR2 SQIVND (reference sequence). The CDR3 has 15 residues. CDR3 nucleotides: TGTGCCAGTACCCCGGACAGAGGAGGTAATTCACCCCTCCACTTT. Translating it yields CASTPDRGGNSPLHF. Variable domain in full (rest from reference TRBV19 and TRBJ1-6): DGGITQSPKYLFRKEGQNVTLSCEQNLNHDAMYWYRQDPGQGLRLIYYSQIVNDFQKGDIAEGYSVSREKKESFPLTVTSAQKNPTAFYLCASTPDRGGNSPLHFGNGTRLTVT.

The chain uses TRBV7-3 and TRBJ1-6, with a weak D call TRBD1 (5 bases). Germline CDR1 SGHTA, CDR2 FQGTGA. V was trimmed by 2 bases and J by 1 base, leaving 6 bases between them. The CDR3 runs 15 residues. This CDR3 reads CASSLGGSYNSPLHF. The CDR3 DNA sequence: TGTGCCAGCAGCTTAGGGGGATCCTATAATTCACCCCTCCACTTT.

The CDR3: CASSVDLGYSGNTIYF. Written as DNA, the CDR3 is TGTGCCAGCAGCGTAGATCTGGGCTACTCTGGAAACACCATATATTTT. This chain uses TRBV9 with TRBJ1-3; D gene uncertain. The CDR3 covers 16 residues. The V and J ends lost 0 bases and 0 bases respectively, with 10 bases between them. Germline CDR1 and CDR2: SGDLS and YYNGEE.

The chain recombines TRBV19 with TRBJ1-5; unclear D gene. Deletions cut 7 bases from V and 6 bases from J, with 19 bases between. Germline V gene sequence: CDR1 LNHDA, CDR2 SQIVND (reference sequence). The CDR3 sequence is 15 residues long. The CDR3 bases are TGTGCCAGTACCCGCTCATCCGGGGTGATTCAGCCCCAGCATTTT. As protein: CASTRSSGVIQPQHF. Filled out from reference TRBV19 and TRBJ1-5, the complete variable domain reads DGGITQSPKYLFRKEGQNVTLSCEQNLNHDAMYWYRQDPGQGLRLIYYSQIVNDFQKGDIAEGYSVSREKKESFPLTVTSAQKNPTAFYLCASTRSSGVIQPQHFGDGTRLSIL.

The chain recombines TRBV27 with TRBJ2-6; the match to TRBD2 covers 9 bases. Germline-derived CDR1 and CDR2 are MNHEY and SMNVEV (reference sequence). After removal of 5 bases from V and 4 bases from J, the junction contained 12 bases not matched to a gene. This CDR3 has 18 amino acids. The CDR3 sequence is CASSPRWRGGPGANVLTF. CDR3 coding DNA: TGTGCCAGCAGTCCCCGGTGGCGGGGGGGCCCCGGGGCCAACGTCCTGACTTTC. Filled out from reference TRBV27 and TRBJ2-6, the complete variable domain reads EAQVTQNPRYLITVTGKKLTVTCSQNMNHEYMSWYRQDPGLGLRQIYYSMNVEVTDKGDVPEGYKVSRKEKRNFPLILESPSPNQTSLYFCASSPRWRGGPGANVLTFGAGSRLTVL.

V and J are TRBV18 and TRBJ1-2, with D tentatively TRBD1 (5 bases). Germline CDR1 is KGHSH and CDR2 is LQKENI. The V end was cut by 4 bases, the J end by 7 bases, with 19 bases between. The CDR3 consists of 15 residues. CDR3 loop: CASSQPGAGRFGYTF. As DNA, the CDR3 is TGTGCCAGCTCACAGCCTGGGGCAGGGCGATTTGGCTACACCTTC.

This clone showed up just a few times. The chain joins TRBV4-1 to TRBJ2-7, with 8 bases matching TRBD2. The CDR3 consists of 14 residues. J lost 3 bases, V lost 1 base, and 2 bases had no gene match. Germline values: CDR1 MGHRA, CDR2 YSYEKL. The CDR3 loop reads CASSQARGVYEQYF. CDR3 in DNA: TGCGCCAGCAGCCAAGCGCGGGGGGTCTACGAGCAGTACTTC.

This chain joins TRBV6-5 and TRBJ1-2; 9 bases align to TRBD1. The CDR3 covers 14 residues. The junction had 7 bases not matched to a gene; V was cut back by 5 bases and J by 6 bases. Germline lookup yields CDR1 MNHEY and CDR2 SVGAGI. CDR3 region: CASSSAGQGHGYTF. DNA of the CDR3: TGTGCCAGCAGTAGCGCGGGACAGGGACATGGCTACACCTTC.

The V gene is TRBV2, the J gene TRBJ1-2; a possible D gene is TRBD1 (5 bases). The germline V and J ends were trimmed by 4 bases and 8 bases, with 17 bases remaining between them. Germline lookup yields CDR1 SNHLY and CDR2 FYNNEI. The CDR3 runs to 14 residues. The CDR3 reads CASSVEGLDGGYTF. DNA for the CDR3: TGTGCCAGCAGTGTGGAGGGGCTAGACGGGGGCTACACCTTC.